This TCR beta chain was recorded in a study of response to subunit inactivated influenza vaccine (dated by TCRdb to 2017 to 2018). Concerning the study at large: To follow how T cells responded to a trivalent subunit inactivated influenza vaccine, the researchers relied on deep quantitative profiling of the T cell receptor repertoire. What the research found in general, with its limitations: The authors proposed that each seasonal influenza vaccination may bring in only a limited number of new T cells.

The cysteine opens and the phenylalanine closes a CDR3 of 14 amino acids. The only DNA kept is the CDR3, 42 bases in frame from the first base. From the germline V gene, CDR1 is SGHRS and CDR2 is YFSETQ. Cut back by 4 bases and 4 bases, the V and J ends lie 11 bases apart. The receptor library was made with RT-PCR. TCRdb lists the instrument as Illumina HiSeq 2500. In-frame beta chains were kept once TCRdb had trimmed the public reads at Q25 with fastp and called clones with MiXCR. One record per CDR3 amino acid sequence lists the most common genes and DNA. A total of hundreds of thousands of distinct CDR3 sequences appear in this sample, approximately 7.1% of them only once. The ten largest clones capture around 13% of the sample. There are a few counts of this clonotype. There is no known antigen for this receptor. Base qualities are missing; no much larger clone stands one base away.

The sequence joins TRBV5-1 to TRBJ1-4, with TRBD1 perhaps the D gene, on 5 matching bases. Specimen: PBMCs from blood, collected less than 30 months after vaccination. The sequence was collected from a man in his fifties or sixties who received an inactivated influenza vaccine. Donor details come from another sample of the same person, matched by shared clones. In nucleotides, the sequence is TGCGCCAGCAGCATGGACACCCTTAATGAAAAACTGTTTTTT. It is translated as CASSMDTLNEKLFF.